This paragraph covers one T cell receptor beta chain sequence. The antigen remains unidentified. This sample is part of a study of prognosis after radiotherapy for stage I lung cancer. Study-wide background: Delivery of radiotherapy was by SBRT in 3 to 5 fractions at a biologically effective dose of at least 100 Gy. Study results and caveats: Post-therapy Shannon entropy was lower in patients developing distant metastases following stereotactic body radiation therapy.

Two time points each involved a draw of 4.5 to 6 milliliters of peripheral blood. Genomic DNA was the source, and TCR beta CDR3 was amplified from it by two-round multiplex PCR. Amplification in first-round PCR relied on primers specific to each TRBV and TRBJ gene. Universal primers were used in the second round of PCR. TCRdb recomputed calls from the multiplex PCR reads with MiXCR, one row per CDR3 protein. The data show about 25,000 distinct CDR3 sequences, about 37% seen once. Trimming left V 4 bases short and J 4 bases short, with 11 bases between. This CDR3 contains 13 residues. Looked up from germline, CDR1 is LGHDT and CDR2 is YNNKEL (reference sequence).

The source material was PBMCs, sampled before or after stereotactic body radiation therapy (not recorded which). This clonotype was sampled from a donor of 50 years or more with non-small cell lung cancer. This chain joins TRBV3-1 and TRBJ2-7; D ambiguous. The CDR3 region is CASSPNSGYEQYF. The CDR3 nucleotides read TGTGCCAGCAGCCCGAACTCGGGTTACGAGCAGTACTTC.